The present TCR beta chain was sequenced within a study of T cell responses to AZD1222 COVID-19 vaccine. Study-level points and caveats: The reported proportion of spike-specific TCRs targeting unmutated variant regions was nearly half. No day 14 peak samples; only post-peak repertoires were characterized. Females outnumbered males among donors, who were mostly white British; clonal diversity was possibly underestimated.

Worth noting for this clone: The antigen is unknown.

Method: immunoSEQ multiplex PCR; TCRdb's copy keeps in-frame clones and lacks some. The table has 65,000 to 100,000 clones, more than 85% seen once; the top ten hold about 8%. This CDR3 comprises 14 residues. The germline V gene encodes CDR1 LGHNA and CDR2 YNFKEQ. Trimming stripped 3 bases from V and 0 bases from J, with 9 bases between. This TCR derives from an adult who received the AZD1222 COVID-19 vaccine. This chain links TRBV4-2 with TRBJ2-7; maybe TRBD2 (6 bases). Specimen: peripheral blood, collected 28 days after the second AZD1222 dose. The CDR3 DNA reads TGTGCCAGCAGCCATCCTAGCGACTCCTACGAGCAGTACTTC. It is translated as CASSHPSDSYEQYF.